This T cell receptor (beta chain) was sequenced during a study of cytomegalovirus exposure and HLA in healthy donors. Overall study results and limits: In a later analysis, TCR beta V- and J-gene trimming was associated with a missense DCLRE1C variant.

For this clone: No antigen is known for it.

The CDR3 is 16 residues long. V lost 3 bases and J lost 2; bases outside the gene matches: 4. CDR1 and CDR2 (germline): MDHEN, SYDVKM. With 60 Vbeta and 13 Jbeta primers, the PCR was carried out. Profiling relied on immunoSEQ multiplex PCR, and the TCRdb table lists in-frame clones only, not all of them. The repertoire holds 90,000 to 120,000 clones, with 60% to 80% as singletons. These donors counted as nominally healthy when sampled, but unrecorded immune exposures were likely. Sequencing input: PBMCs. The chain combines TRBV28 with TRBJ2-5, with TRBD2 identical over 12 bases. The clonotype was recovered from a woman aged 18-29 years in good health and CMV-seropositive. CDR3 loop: CASSLPLAGGQETQYF. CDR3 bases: TGTGCCAGCAGTTTGCCACTAGCGGGAGGACAAGAGACCCAGTACTTC.